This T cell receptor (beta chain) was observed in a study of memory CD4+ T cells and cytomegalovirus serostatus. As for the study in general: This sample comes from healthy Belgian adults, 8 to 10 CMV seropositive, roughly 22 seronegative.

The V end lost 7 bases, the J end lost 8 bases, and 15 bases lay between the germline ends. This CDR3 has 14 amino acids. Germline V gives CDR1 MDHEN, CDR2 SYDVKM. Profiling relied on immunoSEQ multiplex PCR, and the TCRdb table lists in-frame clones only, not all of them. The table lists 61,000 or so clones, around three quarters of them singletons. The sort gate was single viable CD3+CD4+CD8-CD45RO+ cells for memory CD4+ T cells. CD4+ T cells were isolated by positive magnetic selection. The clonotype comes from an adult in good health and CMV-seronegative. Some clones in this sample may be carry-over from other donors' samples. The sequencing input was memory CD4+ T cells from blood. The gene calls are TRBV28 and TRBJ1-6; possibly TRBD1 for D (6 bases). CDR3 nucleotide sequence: TGTGCCAGCACTATAGGGGGGGGACATTCACCCCTCCACTTT. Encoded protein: CASTIGGGHSPLHF.